The present TCR beta chain was sequenced within a study of CD8+CD57+ T cells in acquired aplastic anemia. Study as a whole: DNA per sorted CD4+ or CD8+ sample ranged roughly 0.17 to 27.4 ug, averaging around 3 ug.

Findings of the study overall: In common between the patients and the controls were around 30 CD8+ CDR3 sequences.

This clonotype was seen many times. As yet, its antigen is unknown. The patients chosen for sequencing had shown expansion of CD8+CD57+ cells (detected by flow cytometry). With 9 bases removed from V and 1 base from J, the gap between germline ends came to 12 bases. The CDR3 sequence is 13 residues long. Both TCR beta VDJ combination and CDR3 sequence profiling were carried out. Genomic DNA was the template for this profiling. TCRdb reanalysed the reads using MiXCR and keeps one entry per CDR3 protein. The sample has some 200,000 distinct CDR3 sequences; roughly 50% are singletons. Sequencing input: sorted CD4+, CD8+, or CD8+CD57+ T cells (not recorded which) from PBMCs. The chain carries TRBV12-3 or TRBV12-4 and TRBJ1-2; D is ambiguous. This TCR derives from a human donor with aplastic anemia. The CDR3 loop is CASGRTFNYGYTF. CDR3 DNA sequence: TGTGCCAGTGGACGGACGTTTAACTATGGCTACACCTTC.